This T cell receptor beta chain is from a study of shared clonotypes between healthy human individuals. Regarding this clone: What it binds is unknown.

Profiling relied on immunoSEQ multiplex PCR, and the TCRdb table lists in-frame clones only, not all of them. The data contain roughly 1 million clones, under 80% of them singletons. Broader study findings: Sample collection involved blood only; tissue repertoires are likely different.

Germline trimming cut 2 bases from V and 5 bases from J; bases unmatched to any gene: 5. The CDR3 sequence is 13 residues long. From germline, CDR1 is GTSNPN and CDR2 SVGIG (reference sequence). This clonotype originated in a man aged 18 to 35 in good health. The V call is TRBV30, the J call TRBJ1-1; 7 bases line up with TRBD1. Input material: memory CD4+ T cells sorted from blood. Indicated subset: CD45RA-negative fraction. The CDR3 DNA reads as TGTGCCTGGAGTCACAGGGGCTTGACTGAAGCTTTCTTT. Translated, it gives CAWSHRGLTEAFF. Full variable domain (rest looked up from reference TRBV30 and TRBJ1-1): SQTIHQWPATLVQPVGSPLSLECTVEGTSNPNLYWYRQAAGRGLQLLFYSVGIGQISSEVPQNLSASRPQDRQFILSSKKLLLSDSGFYLCAWSHRGLTEAFFGQGTRLTVV.